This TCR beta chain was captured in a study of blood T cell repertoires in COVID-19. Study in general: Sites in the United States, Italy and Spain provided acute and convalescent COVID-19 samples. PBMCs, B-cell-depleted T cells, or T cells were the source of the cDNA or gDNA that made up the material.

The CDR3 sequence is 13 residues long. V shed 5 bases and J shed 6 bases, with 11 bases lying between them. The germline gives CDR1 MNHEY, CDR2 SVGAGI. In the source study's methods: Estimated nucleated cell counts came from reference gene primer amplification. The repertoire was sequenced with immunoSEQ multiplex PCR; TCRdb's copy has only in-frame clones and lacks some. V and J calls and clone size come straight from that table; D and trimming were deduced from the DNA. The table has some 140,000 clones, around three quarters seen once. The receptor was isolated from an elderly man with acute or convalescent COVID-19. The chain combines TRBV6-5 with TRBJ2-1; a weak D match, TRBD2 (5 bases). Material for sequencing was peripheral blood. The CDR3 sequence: CASSTPRGNEQFF. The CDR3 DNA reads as TGTGCCAGCAGTACCCCCCGGGGCAATGAGCAGTTCTTC.